This T cell receptor beta chain appears in the sequencing data of a study of T cell responses to AZD1222 COVID-19 vaccine. Comments on this clone: The antigen is unknown.

Study-wide results and limits: After the peak T cell response, and only then, were repertoires sampled. Seropositive status at baseline applied to only 6 or 7 AZD1222 recipients. Close to half of spike-specific TCRs reportedly recognize unmutated variant regions. Mostly white British, mostly female donors; authors suggested clonal diversity may be underestimated.

Germline loops: CDR1 SGHVS, CDR2 FQNEAQ. V was pared by 7 bases and J by 7 bases, with 10 bases between. The CDR3 consists of 12 residues. Sequencing was performed with immunoSEQ multiplex PCR; in TCRdb, only in-frame clones are kept and a portion is missing. The sample yields tens of thousands of clones, about 72% seen once. V gene TRBV7-8 combines with J gene TRBJ2-2; D possibly corresponds to TRBD2 (5 bases). This clonotype originated in an adult in good health. The starting material was peripheral blood, obtained on day 0 of AZD1222 vaccination. CDR3 in amino acids: CASTLRGGELFF. DNA of the CDR3: TGTGCCAGCACCCTCCGGGGCGGGGAGCTGTTTTTT. Full variable domain (rest looked up from reference TRBV7-8 and TRBJ2-2): GAGVSQSPRYKVAKRGQDVALRCDPISGHVSLFWYQQALGQGPEFLTYFQNEAQLDKSGLPSDRFFAERPEGSVSTLKIQRTQQEDSAVYLCASTLRGGELFFGEGSRLTVL.